The 13 T cell receptor beta chains below come from one sample, sequenced in a study of blood T cell repertoires in COVID-19. Some clones are missing from TCRdb's copy, which holds only in-frame ones; the method was immunoSEQ multiplex PCR. In the table there are fewer than 350,000 clones, 75% to 90% of which are singletons. What was sequenced was peripheral blood. These receptors were obtained from a woman between 65 and 79 years old with COVID-19, enrolled during active disease.

This rearrangement joins TRBV6-5 to TRBJ2-7; no reliable D call. The CDR3 length is 15 residues. Germline V CDR1 and CDR2: MNHEY, SVGAGI. Trimming shortened V by 0 bases and J by 2 bases, and 11 bases separated the two germline ends. This CDR3 reads CASSYSSGSAYEQYF. In DNA, the CDR3 is TGTGCCAGCAGTTACTCATCCGGCAGCGCCTACGAGCAGTACTTC.

This chain uses TRBV10-3 with TRBJ2-1; 7 bases align to TRBD1. Germline values: CDR1 ENHRY, CDR2 SYGVKD. There are 19 residues in the CDR3. V dropped 0 bases and J dropped 0; count of bases not matched to a gene: 11. CDR3 sequence: CAISESLGGITSSYNEQFF. The DNA of the CDR3 is TGTGCCATCAGTGAGTCTCTAGGGGGCATTACGAGCTCCTACAATGAGCAGTTCTTC.

J is TRBJ1-1 and V is TRBV5-1; possibly TRBD1 for D (6 bases). The V gene's germline CDR1 is SGHRS and CDR2 YFSETQ. With 4 bases removed from V and 4 bases from J, the gap between germline ends came to 17 bases. CDR3 size: 15 residues. The CDR3 protein is CASSGLTGKGTEAFF. CDR3 bases: TGCGCCAGCAGCGGATTAACAGGGAAAGGCACTGAAGCTTTCTTT.

This clone was counted only a few times. This sequence joins TRBV6-2 or TRBV6-3 and TRBJ2-3; D gene uncertain. This CDR3 contains 12 residues. The V gene lost 2 bases and the J gene lost 5 bases, with 5 bases spanning the gap. Germline-derived CDR1 and CDR2 are MNHEY and SVGEGT. CDR3 sequence (DNA): TGTGCCAGCAGTTACATGAGAGATACGCAGTATTTT. Translated: CASSYMRDTQYF.

This clone was recorded only once. The J gene is TRBJ2-2, the V gene TRBV27; D is unresolved. CDR3 length equals 12 residues. V shed 6 bases and J shed 1 base, with 3 bases lying between them. Germline lookup yields CDR1 MNHEY and CDR2 SMNVEV (reference sequence). The CDR3 protein is CASRRNTGELFF. CDR3 DNA: TGTGCCAGCAGGAGGAACACCGGGGAGCTGTTTTTT.

The V call is TRBV7-2, the J call TRBJ2-2, with D perhaps TRBD2 (6 bases). Germline loops: CDR1 SGHTA, CDR2 FQGNSA. The V end was cut by 3 bases, the J end by 1 base, with 9 bases between. This CDR3 contains 15 residues. The CDR3 sequence: CASSFTSQNTGELFF. CDR3 nucleotide sequence: TGTGCCAGCAGCTTCACTAGCCAGAACACCGGGGAGCTGTTTTTT.

On this clone itself: Other DNA sequences in this specimen translate into the identical CDR3. J is TRBJ1-2 and V is TRBV27, with TRBD1 matching 8 bases. Germline V gives CDR1 MNHEY, CDR2 SMNVEV (reference sequence). The CDR3 spans 15 residues. V dropped 3 bases and J dropped 2; count of bases not matched to a gene: 5. The CDR3 sequence is CASSFGTGGNYGYTF. The CDR3 region has the DNA TGTGCCAGCAGTTTCGGGACAGGTGGGAACTATGGCTACACCTTC.

This chain uses TRBV30 with TRBJ2-7, with 9 bases matching TRBD1. In germline, CDR1 is GTSNPN, CDR2 SVGIG (reference sequence). This CDR3 region has 15 residues. Trimming at V came to 3 bases and at J to 4 bases, leaving 10 bases not matched to a gene. The CDR3 region is CAWSRPGTGPYEQYF. The CDR3, as DNA: TGTGCCTGGAGCCGTCCCGGGACAGGGCCGTACGAGCAGTACTTC. Full variable domain (rest looked up from reference TRBV30 and TRBJ2-7): SQTIHQWPATLVQPVGSPLSLECTVEGTSNPNLYWYRQAAGRGLQLLFYSVGIGQISSEVPQNLSASRPQDRQFILSSKKLLLSDSGFYLCAWSRPGTGPYEQYFGPGTRLTVT.

The chain links TRBV28 to TRBJ1-5; D might be TRBD1 (5 bases). The germline V and J ends were trimmed by 7 bases and 6 bases, with 10 bases remaining between them. This CDR3 is built from 12 residues. CDR1 is MDHEN, CDR2 SYDVKM, per germline. The CDR3, as DNA: TGTGCCAGCACCCGAAGGGGTCAGCCCCAGCATTTT. It is translated as CASTRRGQPQHF.

The chain combines TRBV6-5 with TRBJ1-2; possible D gene TRBD1, 5 bases. The CDR3 is made up of 14 amino acids. From germline, CDR1 is MNHEY and CDR2 SVGAGI. With 0 bases removed from V and 4 bases from J, the gap between germline ends came to 9 bases. CDR3: CASSYSFQGYGYTF. The CDR3 nucleotides read TGTGCCAGCAGTTACTCGTTCCAGGGCTATGGCTACACCTTC.

The CDR3 DNA reads as TGTGCCACCAGCAGACCACTAGCGGGGGCCTACACCGGGGAGCTGTTTTTT. The encoded protein is CATSRPLAGAYTGELFF. The chain uses TRBV15 and TRBJ2-2; 11 bases map to TRBD2. This CDR3 is 17 amino acids long. Trimming removed 2 bases from V and 3 bases from J; junction bases left unmatched: 5. The germline gives CDR1 LNHNV, CDR2 YYDKDF (reference sequence).

Regarding this clone: Additional DNA sequences in this sample encode the identical CDR3. This sequence joins TRBV18 and TRBJ1-2, with 8 positions matching TRBD1. The CDR3 loop spans 13 amino acids. Germline V gene lookup returns CDR1 KGHSH and CDR2 LQKENI. Trimming took 3 bases from V and 4 from J; bases not matched to a gene: 1. The DNA of the CDR3 is TGTGCCAGCTCACCTACAGGGGGCTATGGCTACACCTTC. Translating gives CASSPTGGYGYTF. The whole variable domain, filled in from reference TRBV18 and TRBJ1-2, reads NAGVMQNPRHLVRRRGQEARLRCSPMKGHSHVYWYRQLPEEGLKFMVYLQKENIIDESGMPKERFSAEFPKEGPSILRIQQVVRGDSAAYFCASSPTGGYGYTFGSGTRLTVV.

The chain recombines TRBV27 with TRBJ1-2; 7 positions match TRBD1. The CDR3 is 15 residues long. V shed 5 bases and J 8 bases; nucleotides not matched to a gene: 14. The germline CDR1 and CDR2 sequences are MNHEY and SMNVEV (reference sequence). This CDR3 reads CASSLSPGTARGYTF. The DNA for the CDR3 is TGTGCCAGCAGTCTTTCACCAGGGACAGCTCGGGGCTACACCTTC.